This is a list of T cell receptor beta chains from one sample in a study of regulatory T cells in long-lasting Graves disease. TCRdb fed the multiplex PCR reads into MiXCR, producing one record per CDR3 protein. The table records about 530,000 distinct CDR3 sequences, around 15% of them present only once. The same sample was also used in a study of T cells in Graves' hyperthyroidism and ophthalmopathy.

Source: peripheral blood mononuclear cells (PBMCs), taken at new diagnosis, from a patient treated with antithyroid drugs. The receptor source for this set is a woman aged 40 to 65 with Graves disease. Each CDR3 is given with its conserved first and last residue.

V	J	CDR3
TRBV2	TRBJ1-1	CASGKDSGADTEAFF
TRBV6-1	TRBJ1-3	CASTSQGNTIYF
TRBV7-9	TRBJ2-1	CASSVSYRGRDEQFF
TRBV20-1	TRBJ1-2	CSAQDRANYGYTF
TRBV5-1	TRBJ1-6	CASSLGWSYNSPLHF
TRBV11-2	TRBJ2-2	CASSGTTFRGELFF
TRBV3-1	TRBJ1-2	CASSRETGRSYGYTF
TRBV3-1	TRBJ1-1	CASSQAGGANEAFF
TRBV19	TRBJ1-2	CASRGLRGRGNYGYTF
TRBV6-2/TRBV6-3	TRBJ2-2	CASRRSQGANTGELFF
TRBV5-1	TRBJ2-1	CASSYEDEQFF
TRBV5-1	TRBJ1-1	CASSLGDTLNTEAFF
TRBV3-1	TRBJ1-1	CASSQDTGSGHRF
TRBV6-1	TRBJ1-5	CASSSTGYEDQPQHF
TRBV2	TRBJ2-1	CASRTEEGGGAGEQFF
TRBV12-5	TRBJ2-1	CASGLVQGFNNEQFF
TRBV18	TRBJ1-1	CASSQGTTMNTEAFF
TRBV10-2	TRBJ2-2	CASGSYSRGLNTGELFF
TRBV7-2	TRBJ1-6	CASSLGGAPWNSPLHF
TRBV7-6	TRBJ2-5	CASSGGTLQTQYF
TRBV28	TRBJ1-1	CASSPRQGDTEAFF
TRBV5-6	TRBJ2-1	CASSFGQFYNEQFF
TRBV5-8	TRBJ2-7	CASSLRGYGQYF
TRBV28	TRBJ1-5	CASSRQGMGQPQHF
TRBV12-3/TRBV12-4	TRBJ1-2	CASSSSDREHGYTF
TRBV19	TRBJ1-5	CASSGGGNGGNQPQHF
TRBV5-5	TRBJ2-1	CASRSGRSSYNEQFF
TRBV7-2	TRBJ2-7	CASSSGSQTYEQYF
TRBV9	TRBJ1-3	CASSVEAGGNTIYF
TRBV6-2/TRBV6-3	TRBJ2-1	CASSVERGGLAEQFF
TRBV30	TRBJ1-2	CAWSDGVERRDYGYTF
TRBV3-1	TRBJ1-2	CASSQDGGRGGYTF
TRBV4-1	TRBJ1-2	CASSQAPGQVYGYTF
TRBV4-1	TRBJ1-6	CASSQDHSLLRTPLHF
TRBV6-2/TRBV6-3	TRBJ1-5	CASSEARTGGRQPQHF
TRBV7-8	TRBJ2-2	CASSHQQNTGELFF
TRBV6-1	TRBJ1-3	CASSEGPGSSGNTIYF
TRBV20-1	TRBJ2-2	CSARGGPGELFF
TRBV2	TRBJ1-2	CASSERGFGYTF
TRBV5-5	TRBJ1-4	CASSLSGTRNEKLFF
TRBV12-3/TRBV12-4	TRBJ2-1	CASRLGGGALASEQFF
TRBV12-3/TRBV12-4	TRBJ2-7	CASSPRVTGGDYEQYF
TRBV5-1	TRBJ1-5	CASSLDNPNQPQHF
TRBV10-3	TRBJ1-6	CAISEPGQGTSPLHF
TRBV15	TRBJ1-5	CATSRGDIANQPQHF
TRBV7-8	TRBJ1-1	CASTFGGGAFF
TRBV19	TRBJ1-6	CASSIGADMSSPLHF
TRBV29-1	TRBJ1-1	CSTQGGLDDFMNTEAFF
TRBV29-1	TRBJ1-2	CSVLTGSNYGYTF
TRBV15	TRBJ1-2	CATSREGYGYTF
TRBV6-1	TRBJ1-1	CASSLGGTENTEAFF
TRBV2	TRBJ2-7	CASSGRDRVNEQYF
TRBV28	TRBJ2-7	CASTSESGAPSYEQYF
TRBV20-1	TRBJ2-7	CSARTENEQHF
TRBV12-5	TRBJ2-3	CASGLALKSTDTQYF
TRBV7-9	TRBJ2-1	CASSLLAVGGNEQFF
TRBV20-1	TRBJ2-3	CSALAGGPTDTQYF
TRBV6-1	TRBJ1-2	CASSGLSGYGYTF
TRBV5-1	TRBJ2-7	CASSFGGAVQAEQYF